This T cell receptor beta chain was found in a study of blood T cell repertoires in COVID-19. As for the study in general: Sources were T cells, B-cell-depleted T cells, or PBMCs; the material itself was cDNA or gDNA.

The assay was immunoSEQ multiplex PCR, and TCRdb's table has in-frame clones only and misses some. The table lists about 190,000 clones, about 88% of them singletons. With 7 bases clipped from V and 0 bases from J, the junction kept 11 bases outside the gene matches. This CDR3 has 17 amino acids. CDR1 is SNHLY, CDR2 FYNNEI, per germline. Participants came from some 23 US areas, aged about 18 to 100 years. Cohorts were determined from participant-reported clinical history. The chain carries TRBV2 and TRBJ1-4, with 7 bases matching TRBD1. This TCR was sampled from a woman aged 40 to 50 in a cohort exposed to, infected with or recovered from COVID-19 (not recorded which). The sequencing input was PBMCs or T cells enriched from blood (not recorded which). CDR3 region: CASTKDRNVATNEKLFF. CDR3 nucleotide sequence: TGTGCCAGCACCAAGGACAGGAATGTGGCAACTAATGAAAAACTGTTTTTT.